The 30 T cell receptor beta chains listed next were all sequenced from one sample in a study of T-cell reconstitution after alpha-beta-depleted transplantation in children. The TCRbeta library incorporated unique molecular identifiers. TCRdb passed the PCR reads through MiXCR, listing each CDR3 protein once. The table lists roughly 100,000 distinct CDR3 sequences, approximately 8% of them singletons, with about a sixth in the top ten. The starting material was PBMCs, obtained before TCRalphabeta/CD19-depleted stem cell transplant. These receptors all come from a boy between 2 and 10 years old with acute lymphoblastic leukemia, due to receive a stem cell transplant.

In this sample, this clonotype turned up many times. CDR3 sequence reads: CASSPGLNTGELFF. CDR3 in DNA: TGTGCCAGCAGCCCGGGACTAAACACCGGGGAGCTGTTTTTT. This rearrangement joins TRBV7-2 to TRBJ2-2, with TRBD2 matching over 7 bases. Per germline, CDR1 SGHTA and CDR2 FQGNSA. The CDR3 consists of 14 residues. The V gene end was trimmed by 5 bases and the J gene end by 2 bases; junction bases not matched to a gene: 2.

This clonotype was recorded many times. The rearrangement uses TRBV27 and TRBJ2-7, with 9 bases matching TRBD1. Germline V lookup: CDR1 MNHEY, CDR2 SMNVEV (reference sequence). This CDR3 is 16 amino acids long. V shed 7 bases and J 4 bases; nucleotides not matched to a gene: 14. This CDR3 reads CASKGQGKGRGYEQYF. The CDR3 region has the DNA TGTGCCAGCAAGGGACAGGGAAAGGGTAGGGGGTACGAGCAGTACTTC.

The V call is TRBV24-1, the J call TRBJ1-5; 9 bases agree with TRBD1. From germline, CDR1 is KGHDR and CDR2 SFDVKD. The CDR3 runs 16 residues. V lost 2 bases, J lost 7 bases, and 8 bases stayed unmatched. The CDR3 loop reads CATSDSGTGTGQPQHF. DNA for the CDR3: TGTGCCACCAGTGATTCCGGGACAGGGACGGGGCAGCCCCAGCATTTT.

The chain combines TRBV5-6 with TRBJ2-7; the D call may be TRBD1 or TRBD2 (5 bases each). Germline loops: CDR1 SGHDT, CDR2 YYEEEE. The V end lost 4 bases, the J end lost 0 bases, and 14 bases lay between the germline ends. This CDR3 has 15 amino acids. The CDR3 region has the DNA TGTGCCAGCAGCCCTTACTGGGACGACTCCTACGAGCAGTACTTC. It codes for CASSPYWDDSYEQYF.

This chain links TRBV9 with TRBJ1-1, with D possibly matching TRBD1 (5 bases). Trimming pared 4 bases from V and 3 bases from J, leaving 13 bases between. The germline V gene has CDR1 SGDLS and CDR2 YYNGEE. The CDR3 length is 14 residues. The CDR3 bases are TGTGCCAGCAGCCCTACCCCGGGGGACACTGAAGCTTTCTTT. It codes for CASSPTPGDTEAFF. Filled out from reference TRBV9 and TRBJ1-1, the complete variable domain reads DSGVTQTPKHLITATGQRVTLRCSPRSGDLSVYWYQQSLDQGLQFLIQYYNGEERAKGNILERFSAQQFPDLHSELNLSSLELGDSALYFCASSPTPGDTEAFFGQGTRLTVV.

This clonotype was recorded a few times. This chain joins TRBV10-3 and TRBJ1-5, with 7 bases fitting TRBD1. The CDR3 covers 14 residues. Germline V gene sequence: CDR1 ENHRY, CDR2 SYGVKD. The V and J ends lost 8 bases and 0 bases, in that order; junction bases with no gene match: 4. This chain's CDR3 is CAIGTELSNQPQHF. CDR3 sequence (DNA): TGTGCCATCGGGACAGAACTTAGCAATCAGCCCCAGCATTTT.

Ten or more counts support this clonotype. The rearrangement uses TRBV7-6 and TRBJ1-1, with 8 bases matching TRBD1. There are 18 residues in the CDR3. V lost 5 bases and J lost 0; bases outside the gene matches: 14. Germline V CDR1 and CDR2: SGHVS, FNYEAQ. This chain's CDR3 is CASSPRPFGTGVNTEAFF. CDR3 in DNA: TGTGCCAGCAGCCCCAGACCCTTCGGGACAGGTGTGAACACTGAAGCTTTCTTT.

The table lists this clonotype with many counts. This sequence joins TRBV28 and TRBJ2-5; TRBD1 might be the D (7 bases). CDR1 and CDR2 from the germline V gene are MDHEN and SYDVKM. There are 15 residues in the CDR3. V was clipped by 5 bases and J by 5 bases, with 18 bases between them. DNA for the CDR3: TGTGCCAGCAGTCCCTACAGGGGAGGAACGGAGACCCAGTACTTC. Protein sequence: CASSPYRGGTETQYF.

Ten or more counts support this clonotype. J is TRBJ2-5 and V is TRBV5-1, with 7 bases fitting TRBD2. V lost 4 bases, J lost 4 bases, and 10 bases stayed unmatched. In germline, CDR1 is SGHRS, CDR2 YFSETQ. This CDR3 region has 15 residues. The CDR3 loop is CASSAAGSPGETQYF. The CDR3 coding sequence is TGCGCCAGCAGCGCAGCGGGGTCTCCCGGAGAGACCCAGTACTTC. The variable domain in full, with the rest retrieved from reference TRBV5-1 and TRBJ2-5, is KAGVTQTPRYLIKTRGQQVTLSCSPISGHRSVSWYQQTPGQGLQFLFEYFSETQRNKGNFPGRFSGRQFSNSRSEMNVSTLELGDSALYLCASSAAGSPGETQYFGPGTRLLVL.

This clonotype was found many times. The rearrangement joins TRBV29-1 to TRBJ1-2, with TRBD1 as a possible D gene (5 bases). Germline assignment: CDR1 SQVTM and CDR2 ANQGSEA. V lost 6 bases, J lost 3 bases, and 11 bases lay in between. The CDR3 has 12 residues. The CDR3 region is CSVGDRDYGYTF. The CDR3 nucleotides read TGCAGCGTAGGAGACAGAGACTATGGCTACACCTTC. The full variable domain, with the rest looked up from reference TRBV29-1 and TRBJ1-2, is SAVISQKPSRDICQRGTSLTIQCQVDSQVTMMFWYRQQPGQSLTLIATANQGSEATYESGFVIDKFPISRPNLTFSTLTVSNMSPEDSSIYLCSVGDRDYGYTFGSGTRLTVV.

This clonotype was seen ten or more times. The chain couples TRBV7-2 to TRBJ2-5; D gene unclear. Germline V CDR1 and CDR2: SGHTA, FQGNSA. V shed 1 base and J shed 5 bases, with 11 bases lying between them. This CDR3 comprises 14 residues. The CDR3 is CASSLGVAGETQYF. In nucleotides, the CDR3 is TGTGCCAGCAGCTTAGGCGTGGCTGGGGAGACCCAGTACTTC.

This clonotype was counted many times. J is TRBJ2-5 and V is TRBV7-9; possibly TRBD1 or TRBD2 for D (6 bases each). V was trimmed by 3 bases and J by 7 bases, leaving 18 bases between them. The CDR3 sequence is 15 residues long. Germline-derived CDR1 and CDR2 are SEHNR and FQNEAQ (reference sequence). The chain's CDR3 is CASSFNRVAGGTQYF. The CDR3 region has the DNA TGTGCCAGCAGCTTCAACAGGGTCGCCGGGGGGACCCAGTACTTC.

This clonotype appeared many times. The CDR3 region is CASSPRGEGEQFF. DNA of the CDR3: TGTGCCAGCAGTCCCAGGGGAGAGGGTGAGCAGTTCTTC. The chain has TRBV2 and TRBJ2-1; a possible D gene is TRBD1 (6 bases). The CDR3 sequence is 13 residues long. Deletions cut 5 bases from V and 9 bases from J, with 14 bases between. The germline CDR1 and CDR2 sequences are SNHLY and FYNNEI.

This chain connects TRBV7-9 to TRBJ2-1, with unresolved D. There are 15 residues in the CDR3. V lost 4 bases and J 3 bases, leaving 13 bases between the germline ends. The germline CDR1 and CDR2 sequences are SEHNR and FQNEAQ (reference sequence). CDR3 nucleotides: TGTGCCAGCAGCTCCCCGTCTGTGGACTACAATGAGCAGTTCTTC. Protein sequence: CASSSPSVDYNEQFF.

This clonotype was counted at least ten times. The chain links TRBV29-1 to TRBJ2-1; D unresolved. Per germline, CDR1 SQVTM and CDR2 ANQGSEA. There are 13 residues in the CDR3. V was clipped by 8 bases and J by 8 bases, with 19 bases between them. CDR3: CSSGRAAGDEQFF. For the CDR3, the DNA is TGCAGCTCAGGCCGGGCCGCTGGCGATGAGCAGTTCTTC.

There are a few counts of this clonotype. The V and J genes are TRBV20-1 and TRBJ1-5; no firm D call. The CDR3 has 14 amino acids. Trimming removed 0 bases at V and 2 bases at J, with 8 bases between. CDR1 and CDR2 (germline): DFQATT, SNEGSKA (reference sequence). The CDR3 sequence is CSAREPSGNQPQHF. Written as DNA, the CDR3 is TGCAGTGCTAGAGAGCCGTCAGGCAATCAGCCCCAGCATTTT.

J is TRBJ2-4 and V is TRBV11-2, with D hard to call. Germline loops: CDR1 SGHAT, CDR2 FQNNGV. The CDR3 has 13 amino acids. Trimming pared 2 bases from V and 0 bases from J, leaving 2 bases between. The CDR3 reads CASSLPAKNIQYF. CDR3 coding DNA: TGTGCCAGCAGCTTACCAGCCAAAAACATTCAGTACTTC.

This clonotype was detected only a few times. The chain carries TRBV6-1 and TRBJ1-5; no clear D gene. V dropped 2 bases and J dropped 9 bases, with 17 bases sitting between them. The germline CDR1 and CDR2 sequences are MNHNS and SASEGT. The CDR3 has 15 amino acids. Here the CDR3 DNA reads TGTGCCAGCAGTGAATTTTGGGCAGAGGACTGGCCCCAGCATTTT. Its protein product is CASSEFWAEDWPQHF.

In this sample, this clonotype turned up many times. This chain uses TRBV20-1 with TRBJ2-1; TRBD2 aligns across 12 bases. Germline V gene lookup returns CDR1 DFQATT and CDR2 SNEGSKA (reference sequence). V was clipped by 3 bases and J by 10 bases; unmatched bases: 10. The CDR3 spans 15 residues. In DNA, the CDR3 is TGCAGTGCTAGGGTCCTAGCGGGGGGGCGACTAGAGCAGTTCTTC. It encodes CSARVLAGGRLEQFF.

The gene calls are TRBV5-6 and TRBJ2-2; possibly TRBD2 for D (6 bases). The germline gives CDR1 SGHDT, CDR2 YYEEEE. V gave up 3 bases and J gave up 6 bases, with 12 bases separating them. There are 14 residues in the CDR3. The DNA of the CDR3 is TGTGCCAGCAGCTGGGATACTAGCTCCGGGGAGCTGTTTTTT. Protein sequence: CASSWDTSSGELFF.

The table lists this clonotype with a few counts. The V gene is TRBV7-8, the J gene TRBJ2-7, with D maybe TRBD2 (5 bases). Germline V gene data show CDR1 as SGHVS and CDR2 as FQNEAQ. This CDR3 contains 16 residues. V was pared by 3 bases and J by 1 base, with 16 bases between. The chain's CDR3 is CASSFAGARLSYEQYF. CDR3 sequence (DNA): TGTGCCAGCAGCTTTGCGGGTGCACGCCTGTCCTACGAGCAGTACTTC.

This clonotype was observed a handful of times. The germline gene is not matched at one end of the junction; a read error may be the cause. This sequence joins TRBV12-3 or TRBV12-4 and TRBJ2-7, with TRBD2 identical over 16 bases. The CDR3 loop spans 18 amino acids. The DNA of the CDR3 is TGTACCAGCAGTCCGGGGACTAGCGGGGGGGCCTGGTCCTACGAGCAGTACTTC. This encodes CTSSPGTSGGAWSYEQYF.

This clonotype has ten or more counts. The chain has TRBV12-3 or TRBV12-4 and TRBJ2-2; the D is unclear. The length of the CDR3 is 13 residues. Trimming removed 1 base at V and 4 bases at J, with 4 bases between. The CDR3 reads CASSLGATGELFF. Here the CDR3 DNA reads TGTGCCAGCAGTTTAGGAGCCACCGGGGAGCTGTTTTTT.

In its sample, this clonotype was seen a few times. The rearrangement uses TRBV11-2 and TRBJ1-1; no clear D gene. Between the trimmed V and J ends, which lost 0 bases and 2 bases, there was a span of 10 bases. There are 15 residues in the CDR3. Germline V gene lookup returns CDR1 SGHAT and CDR2 FQNNGV. CDR3 loop: CASSLDSAVNTEAFF. The CDR3 DNA is TGTGCCAGCAGCTTAGATAGCGCTGTAAACACTGAAGCTTTCTTT.

Points on this clonotype: An end of the junction differs from the germline gene, which may be a read error. V and J are TRBV9 and TRBJ2-1; D gene uncertain. CDR1 SGDLS and CDR2 YYNGEE come from the germline V gene. The CDR3 consists of 12 residues. DNA of the CDR3: TGTGCCAGCAGCTCCGAAGGCTTACCGCCGAACTTC. Translation: CASSSEGLPPNF.

This clonotype was found a few times. The V call is TRBV20-1, the J call TRBJ1-2; D call uncertain. The CDR3 extends over 12 amino acids. V was clipped by 1 base and J by 5 bases, with 8 bases between them. Germline V gene sequence: CDR1 DFQATT, CDR2 SNEGSKA (reference sequence). The CDR3 region is CSARVGSYGYTF. The CDR3 DNA reads TGCAGTGCTAGAGTGGGGAGTTATGGCTACACCTTC.

This clonotype was recorded many times. The chain is built from TRBV20-1 and TRBJ2-5; maybe TRBD1 (6 bases). The germline V gene has CDR1 DFQATT and CDR2 SNEGSKA (reference sequence). The CDR3 spans 14 residues. V lost 1 base and J lost 2, with 11 bases in between. DNA of the CDR3: TGCAGTGCTAGAGTTGGGACATTGCAAGAGACCCAGTACTTC. It yields the protein CSARVGTLQETQYF.

This clonotype turned up a few times. V gene TRBV6-4 combines with J gene TRBJ2-2, with TRBD2 matching over 8 bases. The CDR3 is 15 amino acids. CDR1 MRHNA and CDR2 SNTAGT come from the germline V gene. The J segment lost 5 bases and the V segment lost 7 bases, leaving 9 bases of the junction unmatched. The CDR3 region is CASTAAAGGTGELFF. The CDR3 DNA sequence: TGTGCCAGCACCGCCGCGGCGGGGGGAACCGGGGAGCTGTTTTTT.

This clonotype was seen a handful of times. The chain carries TRBV12-3 or TRBV12-4 and TRBJ1-1; tentatively, D is TRBD1 (6 bases). Trimming left V 7 bases short and J 4 bases short, with 10 bases between. This CDR3 has 12 residues. CDR3 bases: TGTGCCAGCAACTTAGGGGGCACTGAAGCTTTCTTT. Protein sequence: CASNLGGTEAFF.

This clonotype showed up many times. This sequence joins TRBV29-1 and TRBJ1-1; D ambiguous. This CDR3 region has 15 residues. V was pared by 6 bases and J by 5 bases, with 22 bases between. Per the germline V gene, CDR1 is SQVTM and CDR2 is ANQGSEA. CDR3 in amino acids: CSVEWISGIVTEAFF. The CDR3 coding sequence is TGCAGCGTGGAGTGGATTTCGGGGATCGTAACTGAAGCTTTCTTT.